This entry describes one TCR beta chain. Its matching antigen is unknown. This was the immunoSEQ v3.0 assay at survey level. Repertoires were generated with immunoSEQ multiplex PCR, while TCRdb's copy carries only in-frame clones and drops some. The data contain approximately 8,800 clones, over 60% of them singletons. These data belong to a study of long-term antiretroviral therapy in people with HIV. General study findings and limits: Transplant donor controls retained higher diversity, though diversity increased after ART.

The V gene's germline CDR1 is LNHDA and CDR2 SQIVND (reference sequence). J gave up 0 bases and V 10 bases, and 12 bases lay outside the gene matches. This CDR3 region has 16 residues. This chain links TRBV19 with TRBJ1-3, with TRBD1 matching 7 bases. The source material was unsorted PBMCs, sampled 0.6 years before starting antiretroviral therapy. This TCR was recovered from a man in his forties with HIV. As DNA, the CDR3 is TGTGCCACTAGGACACCGGGACAGAGCTCTGGAAACACCATATATTTT. This encodes CATRTPGQSSGNTIYF.